The clone carrying this TCR beta chain was counted a few times. Its antigen is still unknown. Clinical symptoms, serum thyroxine and TRAb, thyroid ultrasound and orbital computed tomography were used for the diagnoses. The sample comes from a study of T cells in Graves' hyperthyroidism and ophthalmopathy. TCR beta CDR3 regions were amplified from RNA transcripts. During a first-round RT-PCR of the TCR CDR3, the HTBI primer set was used. MiXCR, applied by TCRdb to the multiplex PCR reads, yields one record per CDR3 protein. The table lists about 560,000 distinct CDR3 sequences, over 15% of them singletons. Study conclusions and caveats: Ophthalmopathy onset followed model prediction by a median around 6.9 months.

This CDR3 contains 17 residues. Trimming removed 2 bases from V and 4 bases from J; junction bases left unmatched: 11. Germline V gives CDR1 KGHSH, CDR2 LQKENI. V and J are TRBV18 and TRBJ1-2, with 9 positions matching TRBD1. The material sequenced was blood. The TCR originated in a woman between 18 and 29 years old with Graves' hyperthyroidism. The chain's CDR3 is CASSPDLGTGIVYGYTF. In DNA, the CDR3 is TGTGCCAGCTCACCAGACTTGGGGACAGGGATCGTCTATGGCTACACCTTC.